This T cell receptor (beta chain) emerged from a study of T-cell reconstitution after alpha-beta-depleted transplantation in children. Study outcomes and limitations: Where some patients showed high TCRbeta diversity at day 60, it came from recipient T cells and thymic progenitors that had survived. Expanded graft clones numbering several hundred reportedly gave rise to alpha-beta T cells about two months after transplant.

V was clipped by 1 base and J by 8 bases, with 17 bases between them. Germline V CDR1 and CDR2: SGHTA, FQGTGA. This CDR3 contains 15 residues. Researchers prepared the TCRbeta library using unique molecular identifiers, the study reports. TCRdb ran MiXCR on the PCR reads and lists one entry per CDR3 protein. The sample lists over 400,000 distinct CDR3 sequences, roughly two fifths occurring once. In the case of this clonotype: Its antigen is undetermined.

This TCR was sampled from a girl aged 2-10 years with aplastic anemia, due to receive a stem cell transplant. This material consisted of PBMCs, taken before TCRalphabeta/CD19-depleted stem cell transplant. The chain carries TRBV7-3 and TRBJ1-1; D possibly corresponds to TRBD1 (5 bases). The CDR3 DNA reads as TGTGCCAGCAGCTTAAAGGCAGGGACCCCAGCCGAAGCTTTCTTT. This codes for CASSLKAGTPAEAFF.